The rows below give T cell receptor beta chains drawn from one sample of a study of shared clonotypes between healthy human individuals. Assay used: immunoSEQ multiplex PCR; TCRdb lists only in-frame clones, some missing. Altogether some 2.4 million clones are present, more than 85% being singletons, with the ten largest covering roughly 0.39%. Sequencing was carried out using naive CD4+ T cells from PBMCs. These receptors were collected from a young man in good health. Some clones in this sample may be carry-over from other donors' samples. Each CDR3 is given with its conserved first and last residue. The D gene is left open where the match is weak. Where a row states a size, it is once, few, many or the class of an expanded clone; other rows omit it.

d_call j_call v_call clone_size cdr3_aa cdr3_nt
- TRBJ2-3 TRBV20-1 - CSARGQDTQYF TGCAGTGCCAGAGGTCAAGATACGCAGTATTTT
TRBD1 TRBJ2-7 TRBV11-2 - CASAARGGRGLAFYEQYF TGTGCCAGCGCTGCCCGGGGCGGCAGGGGGCTGGCGTTCTACGAGCAGTACTTC
- TRBJ1-6 TRBV18 - CASSPPDNSPLHF TGTGCCAGCTCACCACCGGACAATTCACCCCTCCACTTT
- TRBJ1-1 TRBV7-8 once CASSFGTQNTEAFF TGTGCCAGCAGCTTTGGGACACAGAACACTGAAGCTTTCTTT
TRBD2 TRBJ2-3 TRBV27 - CASKPSGSTDTQYF TGTGCCAGCAAACCTAGCGGGAGCACAGATACGCAGTATTTT
TRBD2 TRBJ2-1 TRBV5-3 - CARSFRGGTSGLSSSYNEQFF TGTGCCAGAAGCTTTAGAGGTGGGACTAGCGGGTTATCAAGCTCCTACAATGAGCAGTTCTTC
TRBD2 TRBJ2-2 TRBV25-1 - CASSESPTSGSTGELFF TGTGCCAGCAGTGAATCACCTACTAGCGGGAGCACCGGGGAGCTGTTTTTT
TRBD1 TRBJ2-1 TRBV5-1 - CASSHGTGAEDEQFF TGCGCCAGCAGCCACGGGACAGGGGCAGAAGATGAGCAGTTCTTC
- TRBJ1-2 TRBV9 once CASSVVGQPYGYTF TGTGCCAGCAGCGTAGTAGGACAGCCCTATGGCTACACCTTC
TRBD1 TRBJ1-2 TRBV9 - CASSGGTGISNYGYTF TGTGCCAGCAGCGGGGGGACAGGCATCTCTAACTATGGCTACACCTTC
TRBD1 TRBJ2-3 TRBV5-5 - CASSLGWGQITDTQYF TGTGCCAGCAGCTTGGGTTGGGGACAGATCACAGATACGCAGTATTTT
TRBD2 TRBJ2-5 TRBV9 - CASSLTSTETQYF TGTGCCAGCAGCTTGACTAGCACAGAGACCCAGTACTTC
- TRBJ2-3 TRBV6-5 - CASSYLQSPTQYF TGTGCCAGCAGTTACCTTCAGAGTCCTACGCAGTATTTT
TRBD1 TRBJ2-7 TRBV23-1 - CASKTGGYEQYF TGCGCCAGCAAGACAGGGGGCTACGAGCAGTACTTC
TRBD2 TRBJ2-1 TRBV19 - CASSIDRGRDNEQFF TGTGCCAGTAGTATAGATCGCGGGAGGGACAATGAGCAGTTCTTC
TRBD2 TRBJ2-1 TRBV25-1 - CASSDPSGTSGVYNEQFF TGTGCCAGCAGTGACCCCTCCGGGACTAGCGGCGTATACAATGAGCAGTTCTTC
- TRBJ2-5 TRBV18 - CASSPPSGGETQYF TGTGCCAGCTCACCACCTTCCGGTGGGGAGACCCAGTACTTC
- TRBJ1-4 TRBV29-1 - CSVESENEKLFF TGCAGCGTTGAGAGCGAAAATGAAAAACTGTTTTTT
TRBD1 TRBJ2-7 TRBV27 once CASSGEIGTGSSYEQYF TGTGCCAGCAGTGGAGAGATCGGGACAGGAAGCTCCTACGAGCAGTACTTC
TRBD1 TRBJ1-1 TRBV2 - CARGTGNTEAFF TGTGCCAGAGGGACAGGGAACACTGAAGCTTTCTTT
- TRBJ1-1 TRBV5-1 - CASSSRGDMNTEAFF TGCGCCAGCAGCTCTCGTGGGGACATGAACACTGAAGCTTTCTTT
TRBD2 TRBJ2-1 TRBV5-1 - CASSKGLAGTSSYNEQFF TGCGCCAGCAGCAAGGGACTAGCGGGGACCAGCTCCTACAATGAGCAGTTCTTC
TRBD1 TRBJ1-4 TRBV5-4 - CASSSTGVGEKLFF TGTGCCAGCAGCTCGACAGGGGTCGGAGAAAAACTGTTTTTT
- TRBJ2-2 TRBV6-5 once CASSYPGTGELFF TGTGCCAGCAGTTACCCAGGCACCGGGGAGCTGTTTTTT
- TRBJ1-2 TRBV7-9 - CASSSTRQEGYTF TGTGCCAGCAGCTCTACAAGGCAGGAGGGCTACACCTTC
- TRBJ2-3 TRBV19 - CASSIGPLGGTDTQYF TGTGCCAGTAGTATAGGACCCCTCGGTGGCACAGATACGCAGTATTTT
- TRBJ2-7 TRBV27 - CASSSGLRVPPSEQYF TGTGCCAGCAGTTCGGGACTCCGAGTCCCACCTTCGGAGCAGTACTTC
TRBD2 TRBJ2-1 TRBV15 - CATSEGLLGEQFF TGTGCCACCAGCGAGGGACTACTGGGTGAGCAGTTCTTC
TRBD2 TRBJ2-4 TRBV9 - CASSVGGTSGNIQYF TGTGCCAGCAGCGTAGGGGGGACTAGCGGAAACATTCAGTACTTC
TRBD1 TRBJ2-7 TRBV2 - CASRTFRDRGRVEQYF TGTGCCAGCAGAACCTTCCGGGACAGGGGACGGGTCGAGCAGTACTTC
- TRBJ1-4 TRBV7-2 - CASSLSAPDNEKLFF TGTGCCAGCAGCTTATCTGCGCCAGATAATGAAAAACTGTTTTTT
- TRBJ1-3 TRBV6-5 - CASSYFQGRGNTIYF TGTGCCAGCAGTTACTTTCAGGGGCGGGGAAACACCATATATTTT
TRBD2 TRBJ2-7 TRBV27 - CASRAGGPVWEQYF TGTGCCAGCAGGGCGGGAGGGCCGGTGTGGGAGCAGTACTTC
TRBD1 TRBJ1-5 TRBV10-3 - CAISWTGVSNQPQHF TGTGCCATCAGCTGGACAGGGGTTAGCAATCAGCCCCAGCATTTT
TRBD1 TRBJ1-4 TRBV6-1 - CASSEYRTGVEKLFF TGTGCCAGCAGTGAATACAGGACAGGGGTTGAAAAACTGTTTTTT
- TRBJ1-2 TRBV7-2 once CASSLPGGDYGYTF TGTGCCAGCAGTCTCCCCGGGGGGGACTATGGCTACACCTTC